This is a list of T cell receptor beta chains from one sample in a study of post-analysis software for immune sequencing data. MiXCR, applied by TCRdb to the PCR reads, yields one record per CDR3 protein. Of some 690,000 distinct CDR3 sequences detected, around 64% appear once; the ten largest clones hold about 11%. The sequenced material came from blood. Every receptor here comes from a girl aged 2-10 years with multiple sclerosis. Both conserved end residues are part of each CDR3. The D gene is left open where the match is weak. Size is stated for part of the rows, as once, few or many counts, or as a class when the clone is expanded.

V,J,size,D,DNA,CDR3
TRBV7-2,TRBJ2-3,NA,NA,TGTGCCAGCAGCTCCGCGAGAGGAGATACGCAGTATTTT,CASSSARGDTQYF
TRBV7-2,TRBJ2-7,NA,NA,TGTGCCAGTAGCTTATCACCCGAGGGGGTCCACGAGCAGTACTTC,CASSLSPEGVHEQYF
TRBV5-1,TRBJ1-2,NA,TRBD1,TGCGCCAGCAGCTGGAAAGGACAGGGGGAAGGCGGCTACACCTTC,CASSWKGQGEGGYTF
TRBV27,TRBJ2-7,few,TRBD1,TGTGCCAGCAGTTTAGGCGCCCCCGACAGGGCCGAGCAGTACTTC,CASSLGAPDRAEQYF
TRBV15,TRBJ2-1,NA,NA,NA,CATSRDFGNGQFF
TRBV6-5,TRBJ2-1,NA,TRBD1,TGTGCCAGCAGCACCGACAGGGATGAGCAGTTCTTC,CASSTDRDEQFF
TRBV27,TRBJ2-3,NA,NA,TGTGCCAGCAGTTTTGGGGCAGTTCGAACGGATACGCAGTATTTT,CASSFGAVRTDTQYF
TRBV7-3,TRBJ2-1,few,NA,TGTGCCAGCAGCTTAAATCCAATAGGGAAGAAGCAGTTCTTC,CASSLNPIGKKQFF
TRBV7-2,TRBJ2-5,NA,NA,TGTGCCAGCAGCCCCAGGGCTGGGGTTGGAGAGCAGTACTTC,CASSPRAGVGEQYF
TRBV5-1,TRBJ1-1,NA,NA,TGCGCCAGCAGCTACCTAAGCCCGGGCCAGCAGGGCACTGAAGCTTTCTTT,CASSYLSPGQQGTEAFF
TRBV5-6,TRBJ2-7,once,TRBD2,TGTGCCAGCAGCTCGGAATTACTAGCGGGCCGCTCCTACGAGCAGTACTTC,CASSSELLAGRSYEQYF
TRBV6-2/TRBV6-3,TRBJ2-4,NA,NA,TGTGCCAGCAGTTCGACACAGAGGAACATTCAGTACTTC,CASSSTQRNIQYF
TRBV2,TRBJ1-2,few,NA,TGTGCCAGCAGCCCGAGCGCCTCCTATGGCTACACCTTC,CASSPSASYGYTF
TRBV7-2,TRBJ2-3,NA,NA,TGTGCCAGCAGCTTCCGGGTCACAGATACGCAGTATTTT,CASSFRVTDTQYF
TRBV15,TRBJ2-5,NA,NA,TGTGCCACCAGCAGAGATCCCTACCGTTTAGGAGAAAGAGAGACCCAGTACTTC,CATSRDPYRLGERETQYF
TRBV29-1,TRBJ2-1,few,TRBD2,TGCAGCGTTCACCTAGCGGGGTACAATGAGCAGTTCTTC,CSVHLAGYNEQFF
TRBV12-3/TRBV12-4,TRBJ2-5,few,TRBD2,TGTGCCAGCAGGAGACTAGCGGGGGATCAAGAGACCCAGTACTTC,CASRRLAGDQETQYF
TRBV14,TRBJ2-3,once,NA,TGTGCCAGCAGCCAAGTGCGCGATACGCAGTATTTT,CASSQVRDTQYF
TRBV7-9,TRBJ2-3,NA,TRBD1,TGTGCCAGCAGCTACCGGGACAGGGTTCCCTCTCTTACAGATACGCAGTATTTT,CASSYRDRVPSLTDTQYF
TRBV20-1,TRBJ2-1,few,TRBD2,TGCAGTGCTACCGCGGGGGGGTCCTACAATGAGCAGTTCTTC,CSATAGGSYNEQFF
TRBV20-1,TRBJ2-1,NA,TRBD1,TGCAGTGCTATCCACTATGACAGGGCTGGGGTGGATGAGCAGTTCTTC,CSAIHYDRAGVDEQFF
TRBV4-1,TRBJ2-1,NA,NA,TGCGCCAGCAGCCAAGGGGCAACCCCTCTCGCGGCCACCTACAATGAGCAGTTCTTC,CASSQGATPLAATYNEQFF
TRBV5-1,TRBJ2-7,NA,TRBD2,TGCGCCAGCAGTGCCTTTAGCGGGAGGTGGTACGAGCAGTACTTC,CASSAFSGRWYEQYF
TRBV7-9,TRBJ1-1,NA,NA,TGTGCCAGCAGCCTAATGGGTAGGACGAACACTGAAGCTTTCTTT,CASSLMGRTNTEAFF
TRBV20-1,TRBJ2-6,NA,TRBD1,TGCAGTGCTAGAGACGGACAGGCTTACTCTGGGGCCAACGTCCTGACTTTC,CSARDGQAYSGANVLTF
TRBV30,TRBJ2-7,NA,NA,TGTGCCTGGAGTGTAGGGTGGCGTAGCTCCTACGAGCAGTACTTC,CAWSVGWRSSYEQYF